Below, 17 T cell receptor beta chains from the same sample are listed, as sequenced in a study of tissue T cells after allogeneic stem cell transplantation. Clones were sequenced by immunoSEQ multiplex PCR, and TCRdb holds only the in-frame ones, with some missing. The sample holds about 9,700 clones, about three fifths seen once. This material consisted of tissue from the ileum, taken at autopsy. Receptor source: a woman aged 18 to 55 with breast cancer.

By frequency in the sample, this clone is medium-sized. This CDR3 is CASSLRDGNQPQHF. The CDR3 nucleotides read TGTGCCAGCAGCTTAAGGGATGGCAATCAGCCCCAGCATTTT. The chain links TRBV5-5 to TRBJ1-5; no clear D. There are 14 residues in the CDR3. V was clipped by 2 bases and J by 2 bases, with 8 bases between them. Germline V CDR1 and CDR2: SGHKS, YYEKEE (reference sequence).

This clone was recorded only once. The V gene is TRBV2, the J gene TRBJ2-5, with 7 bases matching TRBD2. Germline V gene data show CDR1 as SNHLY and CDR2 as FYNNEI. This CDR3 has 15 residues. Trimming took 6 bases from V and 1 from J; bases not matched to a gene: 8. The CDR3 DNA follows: TGTGCCAGCAGACCCGGGACTACCATCCAAGAGACCCAGTACTTC. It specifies CASRPGTTIQETQYF. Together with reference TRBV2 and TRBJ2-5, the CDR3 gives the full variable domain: EPEVTQTPSHQVTQMGQEVILRCVPISNHLYFYWYRQILGQKVEFLVSFYNNEISEKSEIFDDQFSVERPDGSNFTLKIRSTKLEDSAMYFCASRPGTTIQETQYFGPGTRLLVL.

The CDR3 sequence: CASSLPSTGALEAFF. In nucleotides, the CDR3 is TGTGCCAGCAGCTTACCATCCACAGGGGCCCTTGAAGCTTTCTTT. V and J are TRBV11-3 and TRBJ1-1, with TRBD1 matching over 7 bases. Unmatched junction bases numbered 10, after V lost 2 bases and J lost 7 bases. Germline V gene data show CDR1 as SGHNT and CDR2 as YENEEA. This CDR3 region has 15 residues. Full variable domain (remainder filled in from reference TRBV11-3 and TRBJ1-1): EAGVVQSPRYKIIEKKQPVAFWCNPISGHNTLYWYLQNLGQGPELLIRYENEEAVDDSQLPKDRFSAERLKGVDSTLKIQPAELGDSAVYLCASSLPSTGALEAFFGQGTRLTVV.

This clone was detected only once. The CDR3 DNA reads TGTGCCAGCAGCTTACATTCAGGGTCAGATACGCAGTATTTT. This codes for CASSLHSGSDTQYF. V usage is TRBV11-3 and J usage is TRBJ2-3; D perhaps matches TRBD1 (5 bases). With 2 bases removed from V and 4 bases from J, the gap between germline ends came to 10 bases. The CDR3 covers 14 residues. In germline, CDR1 is SGHNT, CDR2 YENEEA.

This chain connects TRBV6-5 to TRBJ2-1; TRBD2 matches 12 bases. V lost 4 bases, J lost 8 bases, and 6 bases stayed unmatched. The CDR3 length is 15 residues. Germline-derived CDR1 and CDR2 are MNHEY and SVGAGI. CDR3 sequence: CASSSPTSGGDEQFF. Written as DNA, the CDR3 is TGTGCCAGCAGTTCTCCGACTAGCGGGGGAGATGAGCAGTTCTTC.

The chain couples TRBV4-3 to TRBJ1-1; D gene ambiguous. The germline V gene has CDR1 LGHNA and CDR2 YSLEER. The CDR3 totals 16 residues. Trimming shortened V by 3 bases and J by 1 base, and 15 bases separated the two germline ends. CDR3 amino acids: CASSQTFRTGNTEAFF. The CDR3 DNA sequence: TGCGCCAGCAGCCAGACCTTCCGGACGGGGAACACTGAAGCTTTCTTT.

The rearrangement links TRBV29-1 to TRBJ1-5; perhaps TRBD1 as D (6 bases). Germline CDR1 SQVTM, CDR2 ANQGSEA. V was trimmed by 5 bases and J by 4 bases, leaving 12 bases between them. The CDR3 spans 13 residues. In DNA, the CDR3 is TGCAGCGTTACCCTACAGGGAAATCAGCCCCAGCATTTT. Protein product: CSVTLQGNQPQHF.

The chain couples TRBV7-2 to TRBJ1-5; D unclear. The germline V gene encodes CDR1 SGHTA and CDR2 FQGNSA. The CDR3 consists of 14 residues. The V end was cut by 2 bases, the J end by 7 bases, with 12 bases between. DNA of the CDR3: TGTGCCAGCAGCTTATTGGGTCTAGGCCAGCCCCAGCATTTT. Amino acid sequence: CASSLLGLGQPQHF.

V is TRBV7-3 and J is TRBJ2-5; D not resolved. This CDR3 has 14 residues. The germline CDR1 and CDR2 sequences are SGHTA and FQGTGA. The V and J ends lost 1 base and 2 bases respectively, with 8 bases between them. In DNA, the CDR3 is TGTGCCAGCAGCTTAAATGCCGGGCAAGAGACCCAGTACTTC. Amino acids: CASSLNAGQETQYF.

In nucleotides, the CDR3 is TGTGCCAGCAGCTCCGGAGAGACCCAGTACTTC. It translates to CASSSGETQYF. The genes are TRBV13 and TRBJ2-5; no firm D call. The V gene's germline CDR1 is PRHDT and CDR2 FYEKMQ (reference sequence). CDR3 size: 11 residues. V gave up 4 bases and J gave up 4 bases, with 4 bases separating them.

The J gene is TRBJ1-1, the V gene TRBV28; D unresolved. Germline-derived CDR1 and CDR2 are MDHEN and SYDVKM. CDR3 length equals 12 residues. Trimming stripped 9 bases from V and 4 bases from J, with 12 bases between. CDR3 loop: CASLRVTTEAFF. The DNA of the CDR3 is TGTGCCAGTCTAAGGGTTACCACTGAAGCTTTCTTT.

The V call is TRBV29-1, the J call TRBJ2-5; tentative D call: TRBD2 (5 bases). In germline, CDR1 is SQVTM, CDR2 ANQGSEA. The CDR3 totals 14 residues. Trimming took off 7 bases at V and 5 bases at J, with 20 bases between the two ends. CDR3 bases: TGCAGCGCAAACGGACTCGTCGAGGGCGAGACCCAGTACTTC. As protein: CSANGLVEGETQYF.

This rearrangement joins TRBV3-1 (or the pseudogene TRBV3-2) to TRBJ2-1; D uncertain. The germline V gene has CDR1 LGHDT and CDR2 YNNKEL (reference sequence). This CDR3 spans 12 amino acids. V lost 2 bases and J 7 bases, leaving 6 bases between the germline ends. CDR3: CASSQRLNEQFF. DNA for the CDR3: TGTGCCAGCAGCCAAAGGCTAAATGAGCAGTTCTTC.

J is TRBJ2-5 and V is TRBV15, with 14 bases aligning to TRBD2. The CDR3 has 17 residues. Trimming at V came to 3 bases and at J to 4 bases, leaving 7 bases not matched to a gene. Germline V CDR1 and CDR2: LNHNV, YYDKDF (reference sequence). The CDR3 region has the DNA TGTGCCACCAGCAGTGGGACTAGCGGGAGTGGTACAGAGACCCAGTACTTC. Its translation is CATSSGTSGSGTETQYF.

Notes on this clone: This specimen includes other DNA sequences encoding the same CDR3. The CDR3 sequence is CASSYVGGAYEQYF. CDR3 nucleotide sequence: TGTGCCAGCAGTTATGTCGGGGGGGCCTACGAGCAGTACTTC. The chain combines TRBV6-2 or TRBV6-3 with TRBJ2-7; 8 nucleotides line up with TRBD2. V shed 3 bases and J 2 bases; nucleotides not matched to a gene: 3. The length of the CDR3 is 14 residues. CDR1 and CDR2 (germline): MNHEY, SVGEGT.

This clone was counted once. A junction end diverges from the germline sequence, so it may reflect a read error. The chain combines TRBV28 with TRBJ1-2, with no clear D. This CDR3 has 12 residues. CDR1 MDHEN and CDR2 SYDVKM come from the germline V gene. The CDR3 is CASTTGNYGYTF. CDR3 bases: TGTGCCAGCACCACGGGGAACTATGGTTACACCTTC.

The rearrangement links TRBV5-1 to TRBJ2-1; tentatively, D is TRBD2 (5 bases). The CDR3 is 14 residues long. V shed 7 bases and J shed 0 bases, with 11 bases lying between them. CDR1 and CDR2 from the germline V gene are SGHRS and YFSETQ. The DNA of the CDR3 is TGCGCCAGCTCCAGCGGAAACTCCTACAATGAGCAGTTCTTC. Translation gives CASSSGNSYNEQFF.